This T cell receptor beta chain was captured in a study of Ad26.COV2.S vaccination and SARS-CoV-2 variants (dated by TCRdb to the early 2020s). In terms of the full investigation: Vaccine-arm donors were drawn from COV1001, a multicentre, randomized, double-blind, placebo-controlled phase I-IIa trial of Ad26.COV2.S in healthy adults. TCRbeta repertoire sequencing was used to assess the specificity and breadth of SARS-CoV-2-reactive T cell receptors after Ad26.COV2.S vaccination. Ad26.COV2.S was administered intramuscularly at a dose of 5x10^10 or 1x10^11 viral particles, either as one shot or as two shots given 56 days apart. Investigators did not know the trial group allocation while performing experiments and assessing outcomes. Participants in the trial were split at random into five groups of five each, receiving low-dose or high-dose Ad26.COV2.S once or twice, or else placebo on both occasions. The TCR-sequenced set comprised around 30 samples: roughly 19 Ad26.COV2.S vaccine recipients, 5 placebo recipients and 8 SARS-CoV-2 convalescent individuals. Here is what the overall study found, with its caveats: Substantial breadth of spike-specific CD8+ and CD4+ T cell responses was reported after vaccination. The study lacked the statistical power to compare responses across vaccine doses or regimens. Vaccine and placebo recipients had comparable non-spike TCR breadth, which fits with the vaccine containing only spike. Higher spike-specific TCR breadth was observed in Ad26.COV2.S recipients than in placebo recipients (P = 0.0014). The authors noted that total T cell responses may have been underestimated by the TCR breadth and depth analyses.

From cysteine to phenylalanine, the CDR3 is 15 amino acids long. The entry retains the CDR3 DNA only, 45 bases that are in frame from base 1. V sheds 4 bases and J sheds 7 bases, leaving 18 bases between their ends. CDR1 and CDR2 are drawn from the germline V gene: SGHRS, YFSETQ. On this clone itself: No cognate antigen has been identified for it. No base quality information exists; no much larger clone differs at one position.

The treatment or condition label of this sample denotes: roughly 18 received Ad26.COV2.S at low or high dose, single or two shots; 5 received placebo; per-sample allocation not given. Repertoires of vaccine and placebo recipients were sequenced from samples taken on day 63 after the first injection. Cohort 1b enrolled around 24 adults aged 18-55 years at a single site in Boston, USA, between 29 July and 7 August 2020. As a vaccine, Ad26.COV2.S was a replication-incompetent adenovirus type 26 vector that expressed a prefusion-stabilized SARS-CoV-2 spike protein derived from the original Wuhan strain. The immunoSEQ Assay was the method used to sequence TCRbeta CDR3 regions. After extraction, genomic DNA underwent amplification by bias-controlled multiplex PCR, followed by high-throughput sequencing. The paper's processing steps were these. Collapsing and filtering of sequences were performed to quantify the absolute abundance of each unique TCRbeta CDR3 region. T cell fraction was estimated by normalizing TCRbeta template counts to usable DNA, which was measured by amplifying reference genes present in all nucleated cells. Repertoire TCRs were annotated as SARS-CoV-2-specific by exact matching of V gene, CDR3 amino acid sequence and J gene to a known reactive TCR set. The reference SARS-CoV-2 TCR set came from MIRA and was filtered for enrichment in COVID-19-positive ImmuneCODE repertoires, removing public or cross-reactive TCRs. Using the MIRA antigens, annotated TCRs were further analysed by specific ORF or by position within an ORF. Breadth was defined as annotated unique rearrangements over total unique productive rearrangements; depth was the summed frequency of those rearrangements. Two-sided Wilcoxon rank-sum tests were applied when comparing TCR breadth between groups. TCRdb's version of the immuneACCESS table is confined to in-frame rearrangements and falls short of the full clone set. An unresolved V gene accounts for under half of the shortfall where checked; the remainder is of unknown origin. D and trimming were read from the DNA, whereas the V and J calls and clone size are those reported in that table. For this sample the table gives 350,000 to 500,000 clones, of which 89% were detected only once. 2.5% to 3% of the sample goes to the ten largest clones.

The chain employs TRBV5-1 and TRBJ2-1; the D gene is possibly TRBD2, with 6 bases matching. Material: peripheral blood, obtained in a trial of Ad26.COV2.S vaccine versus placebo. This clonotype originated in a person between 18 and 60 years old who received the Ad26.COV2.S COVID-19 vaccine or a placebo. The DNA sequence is TGCGCCAGCAGCGCCTCCTCCGGGACTCCGAATGAGCAGTTCTTC. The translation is CASSASSGTPNEQFF.